Sequencing of this T cell receptor beta chain was carried out in a study of CD8 T cells in ankylosing spondylitis. Study results and caveats: Blood of patients with ankylosing spondylitis appeared to be characterized by a TCR beta motif of eight highly homologous variants. Reports say disease-linked clones showed up significantly more in matched ankylosing spondylitis synovial fluid.

TCRdb used MiXCR to reprocess the 5' RACE reads, holding one entry per CDR3 protein. The table includes approximately 110,000 distinct CDR3 sequences, less than 25% detected once. V trimming: 2 bases; J trimming: 1 base; junction bases outside the gene matches: 5. CDR1 is DFQATT, CDR2 SNEGSKA, per germline (reference sequence). The CDR3 covers 17 residues. In regard to this clonotype: The antigen is unknown.

The genes are TRBV20-1 and TRBJ2-3, with TRBD2 identical over 14 bases. The sample taken for sequencing was synovial fluid, either unsorted or a sorted T cell fraction (not recorded which). The sequence was collected from a male donor with ankylosing spondylitis. The CDR3 reads CSARRPGLAGGTDTQYF. CDR3 nucleotide sequence: TGCAGTGCTAGACGCCCGGGACTAGCGGGAGGCACAGATACGCAGTATTTT.